This entry concerns a single TCR beta chain. In this sample, this clonotype turned up many times. Its target antigen remains unknown. No per-base quality is available; no much larger clone lies one base away. These data are taken from a study of blood T cells in healthy people across ages (dated by TCRdb to 2014 to 2015). Some background on the complete study: Template switching captured roughly one uniquely barcoded TCR beta cDNA molecule per two T cells in model experiments. To track age-related changes in TCR beta repertoire diversity, the study relied on deep sequencing normalized with unique cDNA molecular identifiers. Donors were grouped into four age groups: young (average 16 years), middle-aged (approximately 41), aged (around 60) and long-lived (over 80). To avoid experimental bias, donors of different ages were randomly spread across the sequencing lanes. The study analyzed two additional independent replicas of 1 million unique cDNA reads from the same blood draw for two donors, one aged 18 to 30 and one aged 80 or older. Findings and caveats that apply to the study as a whole: Compared with the aged group, more naive CD4+ T cells, fewer expanded clones and increased TCR diversity were shown by the long-lived group, suggesting age selection. Estimates of total diversity based on one million sequenced T cells were regarded as lower bounds and as underestimates. The percentage of naive T cells measured by flow cytometry correlated strongly with observed TCR beta diversity. As age increased, observed TCR beta diversity per million T cells dropped in a roughly linear way, and a significant reduction was already evident by age about 40. Conclusive comparison of naive and antigen-experienced compartments was prevented by the profiling of bulk unsorted PBMCs. Donor CMV infection status was unknown, potentially confounding age-related changes in expanded clonotypes.

Library method: 5' RACE. Sequencing took place on an Illumina HiSeq 2500. A second PCR of roughly 7 to 12 cycles was performed with a sample-barcoded 5' primer and a J-beta primer mix. A unique molecular identifier was introduced onto each TCR beta cDNA molecule by a template-switch 5' adaptor carrying 12 random nucleotides. Each sample yielded at least 2.5 million CDR3-containing paired-end reads. The Mint cDNA synthesis kit, primed by a TRBC-specific oligonucleotide, was used to synthesize first-strand cDNA from all RNA. Following uracil-DNA glycosylase treatment, all cDNA underwent a first 18-cycle PCR with the universal primers M1SS and BC2_uni_R. The study's own analysis went as follows. Normalization of each sample was performed by random selection of 1 million high-quality reads, each carrying a distinct molecular identifier. Instead of being binned into consensus sequences, reads that shared molecular identifiers were thrown out. MiTCR, run with a Q25 quality threshold and the strictest error-elimination algorithm, handled CDR3 identification, clonotype clustering and error correction. Lower-bound total TCR beta diversity was estimated with a nonparametric unseen species model using Euler transformation. TCRdb applied fastp at Q25 and MiXCR to the public reads, then kept only in-frame beta chains. Every entry covers one CDR3 protein and lists the most common genes and DNA from its rows. TCRdb assigned the V and J calls; the authors' analysis was not used. This sample holds fewer than 900,000 distinct CDR3 sequences; around 46% were observed only once. 20% to 25% of the sample is taken by the ten largest.

From cysteine to phenylalanine, the CDR3 is 13 amino acids long. Only the CDR3 part of the read is kept: 39 bases, read in frame from the first base. Trimming leaves V shorter by 7 bases and J shorter by 0 bases, with the junction holding 4 bases beyond the gene matches. Taken from the germline V gene, the CDR1 and CDR2 loops are SQVTM and ANQGSEA. The donors were roughly 40 Caucasian individuals from Russia, aged roughly 6 to 100 years, who were systemically healthy. About 10 milliliters of peripheral blood were collected from each donor into EDTA-treated Vacutainer tubes. Ficoll-Paque density-gradient centrifugation was used to isolate PBMCs, with at least 6 million per sample. Trizol reagent was used to extract total RNA from the PBMCs, yielding at least 6 micrograms per sample. Naive CD45RAhigh/CD27high T cell percentages were measured by flow cytometry on a PBMC aliquot from every donor.

The sample was blood. The sequence is built from TRBV29-1 and TRBJ2-5; 8 bases in between match TRBD1. The receptor was isolated from a woman aged 55-69 years in good health. The DNA sequence reads TGCAGCGCCAAGGGACAGGACCAAGAGACCCAGTACTTC. This codes for CSAKGQDQETQYF.